The 32 T cell receptor beta chains below were found in one sample sequenced in a study of blood T cells in healthy people across ages. A second PCR of about 6 to 11 cycles used a sample-barcoded 5' primer and a J-beta primer mix. TCRdb passed the 5' RACE reads through MiXCR, listing each CDR3 protein once. Of around 1,500,000 distinct CDR3 sequences in the sample, 42% are singletons; the top ten hold 7% to 9.5%. The sample taken for sequencing was blood. The receptor set was obtained from a woman aged 18-29 years in good health.

V usage is TRBV9 and J usage is TRBJ2-1; 9 bases are a match to TRBD2. The V gene end was trimmed by 2 bases and the J gene end by 6 bases; junction bases not matched to a gene: 6. This CDR3 comprises 15 residues. From germline, CDR1 is SGDLS and CDR2 YYNGEE. This CDR3 reads CASSVGLASINEQFF. CDR3 nucleotides: TGTGCCAGCAGCGTCGGACTAGCGTCCATCAATGAGCAGTTCTTC.

The V gene is TRBV12-3 or TRBV12-4, the J gene TRBJ2-1, with TRBD2 identical over 11 bases. This CDR3 contains 16 residues. The ends lost 2 bases at V and 8 bases at J; junction bases unmatched: 8. The CDR3 coding sequence is TGTGCCAGCAGTTTATATTTAGCGGGGGGGTCGGATGAGCAGTTCTTC. Residues: CASSLYLAGGSDEQFF.

The chain uses TRBV5-1 and TRBJ1-6; D remains ambiguous. V was cut by 0 bases and J by 5 bases, with 6 bases left in between. Germline V lookup: CDR1 SGHRS, CDR2 YFSETQ. The CDR3 covers 14 residues. CDR3 region: CASSLETNNSPLHF. CDR3 coding DNA: TGCGCCAGCAGCTTGGAGACAAATAATTCACCCCTCCACTTT.

The chain carries TRBV29-1 and TRBJ2-5, with 10 bases aligning to TRBD1. The CDR3 is 13 amino acids. The germline CDR1 and CDR2 sequences are SQVTM and ANQGSEA. The V gene end was trimmed by 5 bases and the J gene end by 11 bases; junction bases not matched to a gene: 11. The CDR3 sequence: CSVLPWTGGEQYF. For the CDR3, the DNA is TGCAGCGTTTTACCCTGGACAGGGGGAGAGCAGTACTTC.

This clonotype was recorded a few times. The gene calls are TRBV6-5 and TRBJ2-7; D gene ambiguous. With 0 bases removed from V and 0 bases from J, the gap between germline ends came to 6 bases. The length of the CDR3 is 14 residues. Germline CDR1 MNHEY, CDR2 SVGAGI. CDR3 amino acids: CASSYSQSSYEQYF. The DNA of the CDR3 is TGTGCCAGCAGTTACTCTCAGAGCTCCTACGAGCAGTACTTC.

This clonotype was observed a handful of times. The chain uses TRBV5-1 and TRBJ1-1; 9 nucleotides match TRBD1. This CDR3 is built from 14 residues. Trimming took 6 bases from V and 0 from J; bases not matched to a gene: 3. The germline gives CDR1 SGHRS, CDR2 YFSETQ. CDR3 protein: CASKRTGVNTEAFF. CDR3 coding DNA: TGCGCCAGCAAACGGACAGGGGTGAACACTGAAGCTTTCTTT. The entire variable domain, with the rest obtained from reference TRBV5-1 and TRBJ1-1, is as follows: KAGVTQTPRYLIKTRGQQVTLSCSPISGHRSVSWYQQTPGQGLQFLFEYFSETQRNKGNFPGRFSGRQFSNSRSEMNVSTLELGDSALYLCASKRTGVNTEAFFGQGTRLTVV.

The chain combines TRBV6-5 with TRBJ2-2, with D perhaps TRBD2 (5 bases). Germline CDR1 MNHEY, CDR2 SVGAGI. Trimming cost V 0 bases and J 2 bases, with 16 bases left between them. This CDR3 is 18 amino acids long. CDR3 nucleotides: TGTGCCAGCAGTTACTCGAATTACGGCGGGTCAAACACCGGGGAGCTGTTTTTT. The encoded protein is CASSYSNYGGSNTGELFF.

The genes are TRBV27 and TRBJ2-1; either TRBD1 or TRBD2 may fit D (6 bases each). This CDR3 has 14 amino acids. V lost 10 bases, J lost 8 bases, and 21 bases lay in between. Per germline, CDR1 MNHEY and CDR2 SMNVEV (reference sequence). The CDR3 region is CATSVGGRAHEQFF. CDR3 DNA: TGTGCCACCTCCGTTGGGGGGCGGGCCCATGAGCAGTTCTTC.

This clonotype has a handful of counts. V gene TRBV27 combines with J gene TRBJ2-1; 9 nucleotides align to TRBD2. V lost 6 bases and J lost 6; bases outside the gene matches: 9. Germline values: CDR1 MNHEY, CDR2 SMNVEV (reference sequence). The CDR3 has 15 residues. The CDR3: CASRPGTSIGNEQFF. In nucleotides, the CDR3 is TGTGCCAGCAGACCCGGGACTAGCATCGGCAATGAGCAGTTCTTC.

This clonotype was seen just once. The chain carries TRBV6-6 and TRBJ2-5; D possibly matches TRBD1 or TRBD2 (5 bases each). V dropped 7 bases and J dropped 3 bases, with 18 bases sitting between them. The CDR3 consists of 15 residues. The germline CDR1 and CDR2 sequences are MNHNY and SVGAGI (reference sequence). CDR3 amino acids: CASTPAGTNKETQYF. In nucleotides, the CDR3 is TGTGCCAGCACCCCAGCAGGGACGAACAAAGAGACCCAGTACTTC.

The rearrangement uses TRBV6-1 and TRBJ1-5; 8 nucleotides line up with TRBD1. This CDR3 has 14 residues. V gave up 4 bases and J gave up 3 bases; unmatched junction bases: 2. Looked up from germline, CDR1 is MNHNS and CDR2 is SASEGT. The CDR3 region has the DNA TGTGCCAGCAGTGGACAGGGGCTCAATCAGCCCCAGCATTTT. This codes for CASSGQGLNQPQHF.

This clonotype was observed a few times. The chain recombines TRBV6-1 with TRBJ2-4; D possibly corresponds to TRBD2 (6 bases). Matching the DNA end better, TRBJ2-7 makes the J call doubtful. Germline CDR1 is MNHNS and CDR2 is SASEGT. The CDR3 runs to 14 residues. The DNA of the CDR3 is TGTGCCAGCGGTCACGGGGCAGGGACTGGCGAGCAGTACTTC. Residues: CASGHGAGTGEQYF.

This clonotype is a singleton in its sample. V usage is TRBV7-2 and J usage is TRBJ2-1; 15 bases agree with TRBD2. This CDR3 has 16 amino acids. J was trimmed by 15 bases and V by 5 bases; bases with no gene match: 14. The germline V gene encodes CDR1 SGHTA and CDR2 FQGNSA. The CDR3 DNA reads TGTGCCAGCAGCGCCACTGGACTAGCGGGGGGGTTGCTTATGTTCTTC. It translates to CASSATGLAGGLLMFF.

The chain uses TRBV13 and TRBJ2-1; a weak D match, TRBD2 (5 bases). Germline CDR1 is PRHDT and CDR2 is FYEKMQ (reference sequence). CDR3 size: 13 residues. V was clipped by 5 bases and J by 9 bases, with 14 bases between them. CDR3: CASSPSSLGEQFF. The CDR3 coding sequence is TGTGCCAGCAGCCCCTCATCACTAGGTGAGCAGTTCTTC.

The V and J genes are TRBV6-5 and TRBJ2-7; D might be TRBD2 (7 bases). CDR1 is MNHEY, CDR2 SVGAGI, per germline. Trimming removed 8 bases at V and 2 bases at J, with 16 bases between. The CDR3 extends over 14 amino acids. The CDR3 DNA follows: TGTGCCAGCCAAAAAGCGGGGACAACCTACGAGCAGTACTTC. It codes for CASQKAGTTYEQYF.

This clonotype came up once. CDR3 region: CACELTGESSGANVLTF. The CDR3 DNA reads TGTGCCTGCGAGCTTACAGGGGAGAGCTCTGGGGCCAACGTCCTGACTTTC. The rearrangement links TRBV30 to TRBJ2-6; 7 bases fit TRBD1. V trimming: 6 bases; J trimming: 0 bases; junction bases outside the gene matches: 11. This CDR3 spans 17 amino acids. Germline V gene sequence: CDR1 GTSNPN, CDR2 SVGIG (reference sequence).

The J gene is TRBJ2-1, the V gene TRBV7-2; D call uncertain. The ends were cut back, 7 bases at V and 3 bases at J, with 10 bases in the middle. The CDR3 sequence is 13 residues long. The germline V gene has CDR1 SGHTA and CDR2 FQGNSA. CDR3 DNA sequence: TGTGCCAGCACCCTTCCGGTCTACAATGAGCAGTTCTTC. Its translation is CASTLPVYNEQFF. Full variable domain (rest looked up from reference TRBV7-2 and TRBJ2-1): GAGVSQSPSNKVTEKGKDVELRCDPISGHTALYWYRQSLGQGLEFLIYFQGNSAPDKSGLPSDRFSAERTGGSVSTLTIQRTQQEDSAVYLCASTLPVYNEQFFGPGTRLTVL.

This rearrangement joins TRBV2 to TRBJ1-2, with TRBD1 matching 7 bases. CDR1 and CDR2 (germline): SNHLY, FYNNEI. The CDR3 totals 15 residues. With V trimmed by 5 bases and J by 0 bases, 6 bases remained unmatched. For the CDR3, the DNA is TGTGCCAGCAGTCCACAGGGGTCTACTAACTATGGCTACACCTTC. As protein: CASSPQGSTNYGYTF.

The chain couples TRBV18 to TRBJ1-6; unclear D gene. CDR1 and CDR2 from the germline V gene are KGHSH and LQKENI. The CDR3 is 14 amino acids. V shed 3 bases and J shed 8 bases, with 11 bases lying between them. CDR3 coding DNA: TGTGCCAGCTCACCCAACGTGGGTGATTCACCCCTCCACTTT. This sequence encodes CASSPNVGDSPLHF.

This clonotype was counted only a few times. V is TRBV5-1 and J is TRBJ1-6; D may be TRBD1 (6 bases). V was shortened by 3 bases and J by 8 bases, with 18 bases between the two germline ends. Per germline, CDR1 SGHRS and CDR2 YFSETQ. The CDR3 contains 16 residues. In DNA form, the CDR3 reads TGCGCCAGCAGCTCACAATCTCAGGGGAAGGATTCACCCCTCCACTTT. Amino acid sequence: CASSSQSQGKDSPLHF.

The chain combines TRBV12-3 or TRBV12-4 with TRBJ2-7, with D unresolved. Trimming pared 2 bases from V and 6 bases from J, leaving 14 bases between. The CDR3 has 14 amino acids. The CDR3 nucleotides read TGTGCCAGCAGTTTAAAGGTCGGGTACGGCGAGCAGTACTTC. Amino acids: CASSLKVGYGEQYF.

The CDR3 spells CSVDWTGTSEQYF. CDR3 nucleotide sequence: TGCAGCGTCGACTGGACAGGAACTTCCGAGCAGTACTTC. The chain carries TRBV29-1 and TRBJ2-7, with 7 bases matching TRBD1. This CDR3 region has 13 residues. J gave up 6 bases and V 6 bases, and 11 bases lay outside the gene matches. The germline V gene has CDR1 SQVTM and CDR2 ANQGSEA.

This clonotype has ten or more counts. V is TRBV6-6 and J is TRBJ1-2; D is undetermined. The CDR3 length is 13 residues. From germline, CDR1 is MNHNY and CDR2 SVGAGI (reference sequence). V lost 7 bases and J lost 5, with 14 bases in between. The CDR3 loop is CASTTARTYGYTF. DNA of the CDR3: TGTGCCAGCACCACAGCCCGCACGTATGGCTACACCTTC.

The chain has TRBV29-1 and TRBJ1-2; D call uncertain. V gave up 3 bases and J gave up 1 base, with 12 bases separating them. Germline V gene data show CDR1 as SQVTM and CDR2 as ANQGSEA. The CDR3 is 14 residues long. CDR3 residues: CSVDSLDINYGYTF. The CDR3 DNA is TGCAGCGTTGACTCGCTCGATATTAACTATGGCTACACCTTC.

This clonotype was seen only a few times. The chain is built from TRBV6-1 and TRBJ2-5; D remains ambiguous. The CDR3 spans 14 residues. The germline V gene encodes CDR1 MNHNS and CDR2 SASEGT. V was clipped by 7 bases and J by 2 bases, with 14 bases between them. The DNA of the CDR3 is TGTGCCAGCAATTTGGCAGGAGCACAAGAGACCCAGTACTTC. Protein product: CASNLAGAQETQYF.

The rearrangement uses TRBV5-1 and TRBJ2-7; D is undetermined. Germline V gene lookup returns CDR1 SGHRS and CDR2 YFSETQ. The CDR3 has 14 residues. The V and J ends lost 3 bases and 2 bases respectively, with 12 bases between them. The CDR3 nucleotides read TGCGCCAGCAGCTGGGCCCGACCTACCTACGAGCAGTACTTC. It specifies CASSWARPTYEQYF.

This clonotype came up a few times. The chain is built from TRBV27 and TRBJ2-7; D uncertain. Germline V lookup: CDR1 MNHEY, CDR2 SMNVEV (reference sequence). Trimming removed 2 bases at V and 0 bases at J, with 5 bases between. This CDR3 region has 13 residues. The CDR3, as DNA: TGTGCCAGCAGTTTAATTTTCTCCTACGAGCAGTACTTC. This codes for CASSLIFSYEQYF.

The rearrangement joins TRBV6-2 or TRBV6-3 to TRBJ2-7, with D possibly being TRBD2 (6 bases). Per germline, CDR1 MNHEY and CDR2 SVGEGT. The CDR3 is 15 amino acids. V was shortened by 2 bases and J by 3 bases, with 14 bases between the two germline ends. For the CDR3, the DNA is TGTGCCAGCAGTTACGGGTCCGGCGGGGTCTACGAGCAGTACTTC. This encodes CASSYGSGGVYEQYF.

This clonotype turned up a few times. The chain joins TRBV27 to TRBJ2-5; 7 bases are a match to TRBD1. The last part of the DNA fits TRBJ2-7 better; the J call may be wrong. This CDR3 is 17 amino acids long. Germline CDR1 and CDR2: MNHEY and SMNVEV (reference sequence). The CDR3 spells CASSLVSRQGDTYEQYF. The CDR3 DNA is TGTGCCAGCAGTTTAGTATCTAGGCAGGGGGACACCTACGAGCAGTACTTC.

This clonotype was recorded a few times. The chain couples TRBV19 to TRBJ2-3; perhaps D is TRBD1 or TRBD2 (5 bases each). V was cut by 6 bases and J by 6 bases, with 10 bases left in between. CDR3 length equals 12 residues. CDR1 is LNHDA and CDR2 is SQIVND in the germline V gene (reference sequence). CDR3: CASRRGSDTQYF. Written as DNA, the CDR3 is TGTGCCAGTAGGAGGGGTTCCGATACGCAGTATTTT.

This clonotype was seen only a few times. This sequence joins TRBV7-9 and TRBJ2-4; D remains unclear. The CDR3 contains 13 residues. CDR1 is SEHNR, CDR2 FQNEAQ, per germline (reference sequence). The V and J ends lost 4 bases and 14 bases respectively, with 18 bases between them. The CDR3, as DNA: TGTGCCAGCAGCTCGAATCTTACACTCACTAAGTACTTC. This sequence encodes CASSSNLTLTKYF.

The gene calls are TRBV20-1 and TRBJ2-1; D gene unclear. Germline V gene data show CDR1 as DFQATT and CDR2 as SNEGSKA (reference sequence). This CDR3 contains 14 residues. With 6 bases removed from V and 4 bases from J, the gap between germline ends came to 16 bases. The CDR3 nucleotides read TGCAGTGCGACCAGTGGAAACCTATACAATGAGCAGTTCTTC. Protein product: CSATSGNLYNEQFF.